Presented here are 20 T cell receptor beta chains from one specimen sequenced in a study of long-term antiretroviral therapy in people with HIV. An immunoSEQ assay, version v3.0, was performed at survey level. Data came from immunoSEQ multiplex PCR; TCRdb stores just in-frame clones and leaves some out. In the table there are 25,000 to 30,000 clones, about 93% of which are singletons. The material was unsorted PBMCs, obtained about 6.5 years after starting antiretroviral therapy. These TCRs come from a woman in her forties with HIV.

CDR3 sequence (DNA): TGTGCCAGTACCTCTAGGAGGGGGAATCAGCCCCAGCATTTT. Protein product: CASTSRRGNQPQHF. The chain uses TRBV19 and TRBJ1-5; a possible D gene is TRBD1 (6 bases). V lost 7 bases and J lost 4, with 14 bases in between. The CDR3 runs 14 residues. Germline-derived CDR1 and CDR2 are LNHDA and SQIVND (reference sequence). Supplemented by reference TRBV19 and TRBJ1-5, the full variable domain reads DGGITQSPKYLFRKEGQNVTLSCEQNLNHDAMYWYRQDPGQGLRLIYYSQIVNDFQKGDIAEGYSVSREKKESFPLTVTSAQKNPTAFYLCASTSRRGNQPQHFGDGTRLSIL.

The chain uses TRBV5-1 and TRBJ1-2, with 11 bases identical to TRBD1. The CDR3 extends over 16 amino acids. CDR1 and CDR2 (germline): SGHRS, YFSETQ. The junction had 14 bases not matched to a gene; V was cut back by 3 bases and J by 10 bases. CDR3 protein: CASSWGQGGSGGDYTF. CDR3 in DNA: TGCGCCAGCAGCTGGGGACAGGGGGGCTCCGGAGGAGACTACACCTTC.

DNA of the CDR3: TGCAGCGTCCCCGGCGGGACTAGCTCCTACAATGAGCAGTTCTTC. Its translation: CSVPGGTSSYNEQFF. The genes are TRBV29-1 and TRBJ2-1; 8 nucleotides line up with TRBD2. This CDR3 region has 15 residues. From germline, CDR1 is SQVTM and CDR2 ANQGSEA. V gave up 6 bases and J gave up 0 bases; unmatched junction bases: 7.

The genes are TRBV5-1 and TRBJ1-2, with TRBD1 identical over 7 bases. The germline V gene encodes CDR1 SGHRS and CDR2 YFSETQ. CDR3 length equals 14 residues. Unmatched junction bases numbered 6, after V lost 1 base and J lost 6 bases. CDR3 amino acids: CASSLYDREDGYTF. For the CDR3, the DNA is TGCGCCAGCAGCTTGTATGACAGGGAAGATGGCTACACCTTC. Full variable domain (remainder filled in from reference TRBV5-1 and TRBJ1-2): KAGVTQTPRYLIKTRGQQVTLSCSPISGHRSVSWYQQTPGQGLQFLFEYFSETQRNKGNFPGRFSGRQFSNSRSEMNVSTLELGDSALYLCASSLYDREDGYTFGSGTRLTVV.

The rearrangement links TRBV6-5 to TRBJ1-6, with 7 bases fitting TRBD1. The V and J ends lost 4 bases and 7 bases, in that order; junction bases with no gene match: 10. This CDR3 is built from 16 residues. Germline V gives CDR1 MNHEY, CDR2 SVGAGI. CDR3: CASSLLRDRVNSPLHF. DNA for the CDR3: TGTGCCAGCAGTTTACTAAGGGACAGAGTGAATTCACCCCTCCACTTT.

This clone has a single count. The chain employs TRBV19 and TRBJ1-4; no clear D. The germline V and J ends were trimmed by 5 bases and 5 bases, with 3 bases remaining between them. The germline V gene has CDR1 LNHDA and CDR2 SQIVND (reference sequence). CDR3 length: 11 residues. The CDR3 nucleotides are TGTGCCAGTAGTTCCAATGAAAAACTGTTTTTT. This sequence encodes CASSSNEKLFF.

The rearrangement joins TRBV5-4 to TRBJ1-6; D is undetermined. This CDR3 has 13 residues. Trimming removed 1 base from V and 7 bases from J, with 6 bases in between. Germline V CDR1 and CDR2: SGHNT, YYREEE (reference sequence). CDR3 coding DNA: TGTGCCAGCAGCTTGACTGAGAATTCACCCCTCCACTTT. Translating it yields CASSLTENSPLHF.

The chain recombines TRBV13 with TRBJ2-3, with TRBD2 identical over 8 bases. Germline assignment: CDR1 PRHDT and CDR2 FYEKMQ (reference sequence). V lost 0 bases and J lost 2; bases outside the gene matches: 4. The CDR3 spans 16 residues. CDR3 DNA: TGTGCCAGCAGCTTAGGCGGGGGGGCCCTCACAGATACGCAGTATTTT. Its translation is CASSLGGGALTDTQYF.

V usage is TRBV5-1 and J usage is TRBJ1-5; tentative D call: TRBD1 (6 bases). Germline V gene sequence: CDR1 SGHRS, CDR2 YFSETQ. Trimming took 0 bases from V and 4 from J, leaving 11 bases between them. The CDR3 has 15 residues. CDR3 loop: CASSLGTDVNQPQHF. Here the CDR3 DNA reads TGCGCCAGCAGCTTGGGGACAGACGTTAATCAGCCCCAGCATTTT.

The chain recombines TRBV2 with TRBJ1-1; weak D call: TRBD1 (5 bases). V shed 6 bases and J shed 9 bases, with 20 bases lying between them. Germline-derived CDR1 and CDR2 are SNHLY and FYNNEI. The CDR3 has 14 residues. CDR3 region: CASSWDRNGDQAFF. The CDR3 DNA sequence: TGTGCCAGCAGCTGGGACCGTAATGGTGATCAAGCTTTCTTT.

The rearrangement joins TRBV30 to TRBJ2-2; 12 nucleotides align to TRBD2. Germline lookup yields CDR1 GTSNPN and CDR2 SVGIG (reference sequence). V was pared by 0 bases and J by 4 bases, with 6 bases of the junction left unmatched. The CDR3 has 17 residues. CDR3 coding DNA: TGTGCCTGGAGTGTGCCACTAGCGGGGGGCCCCACCGGGGAGCTGTTTTTT. It encodes CAWSVPLAGGPTGELFF.

The CDR3 bases are TGTGCCAGCGCGGGGAACCAAGTCGCCAATGAGCAGTTCTTC. It specifies CASAGNQVANEQFF. V gene TRBV6-6 combines with J gene TRBJ2-1; D is possibly TRBD2 (6 bases). CDR3 length: 14 residues. V gave up 8 bases and J gave up 6 bases, with 17 bases separating them. From germline, CDR1 is MNHNY and CDR2 SVGAGI (reference sequence).

J is TRBJ2-7 and V is TRBV5-1; 10 nucleotides line up with TRBD2. Germline CDR1 and CDR2: SGHRS and YFSETQ. The CDR3 covers 15 residues. J lost 4 bases, V lost 4 bases, and 8 bases had no gene match. The CDR3 nucleotides read TGCGCCAGCAGCAGTAGCGGGGGGTCCTTTTACGAGCAGTACTTC. Encoded protein: CASSSSGGSFYEQYF.

The gene calls are TRBV7-9 and TRBJ2-2; TRBD1 aligns across 7 bases. This CDR3 spans 16 amino acids. Germline V gene sequence: CDR1 SEHNR, CDR2 FQNEAQ (reference sequence). Trimming at V came to 6 bases and at J to 1 base, leaving 8 bases not matched to a gene. CDR3 sequence (DNA): TGTGCCAGCAGAAGGACCGGGACAGAGAACACCGGGGAGCTGTTTTTT. Translation gives CASRRTGTENTGELFF.

This clone was recorded once. The chain combines TRBV7-2 with TRBJ1-2, with D unclear. V lost 5 bases and J 0 bases, leaving 13 bases between the germline ends. The CDR3 runs 15 residues. CDR1 and CDR2 (germline): SGHTA, FQGNSA. CDR3 amino acids: CASSPGRRTNYGYTF. For the CDR3, the DNA is TGTGCCAGCAGCCCCGGACGGCGTACTAACTATGGCTACACCTTC.

This clone was seen once. V is TRBV6-5 and J is TRBJ1-1; D is uncertain. Deletions cut 2 bases from V and 1 base from J, with 8 bases between. From germline, CDR1 is MNHEY and CDR2 SVGAGI. The CDR3 spans 14 residues. CDR3 amino acids: CASSYADTNTEAFF. As DNA, the CDR3 is TGTGCCAGCAGTTACGCCGACACGAACACTGAAGCTTTCTTT.

This chain uses TRBV19 with TRBJ2-7; 9 bases are shared with TRBD1. The CDR3 is 13 amino acids. Germline CDR1 reads LNHDA; CDR2 reads SQIVND (reference sequence). The V and J ends lost 10 bases and 1 base, in that order; junction bases with no gene match: 5. In nucleotides, the CDR3 is TGTGCCACCGCCGGGACAGGGTCCTACGAGCAGTACTTC. This translates into CATAGTGSYEQYF.

J is TRBJ1-2 and V is TRBV2; a weak D match, TRBD1 (5 bases). Germline assignment: CDR1 SNHLY and CDR2 FYNNEI. CDR3 length equals 17 residues. The germline V and J ends were trimmed by 0 bases and 4 bases, with 18 bases remaining between them. The DNA of the CDR3 is TGTGCCAGCAGTGAAGCCTCCCTGGGGCCTGCGAGCTATGGCTACACCTTC. Protein sequence: CASSEASLGPASYGYTF.

The chain uses TRBV30 and TRBJ1-3; TRBD1 is a possible D gene (5 bases). The germline CDR1 and CDR2 sequences are GTSNPN and SVGIG (reference sequence). This CDR3 region has 14 residues. The V and J ends lost 8 bases and 0 bases respectively, with 14 bases between them. CDR3: CAAPGRNSGNTIYF. The CDR3 bases are TGTGCCGCTCCGGGACGGAACTCTGGAAACACCATATATTTT.

This chain uses TRBV15 with TRBJ1-1; D is uncertain. Germline loops: CDR1 LNHNV, CDR2 YYDKDF (reference sequence). Trimming stripped 5 bases from V and 1 base from J, with 11 bases between. The CDR3 spans 14 residues. CDR3 nucleotides: TGTGCCACCAGCCCCCCAGACACGAACACTGAAGCTTTCTTT. Its protein is CATSPPDTNTEAFF.